The T cell receptor (beta chain) described here comes from a study of Graves' ophthalmopathy and Graves' hyperthyroidism. Study summary: Hyperthyroidism was considered stable when no ophthalmopathy appeared within 18 months of follow-up. Study-level points and caveats: Ophthalmopathy cases were distinguished from stable hyperthyroidism by a 13-signature model, reaching 87.88% sensitivity and 81.08% specificity. For predicting ophthalmopathy progression, the model had roughly 64% sensitivity and 72.22% specificity.

Germline CDR1 reads LNHNV; CDR2 reads YYDKDF (reference sequence). The trim removed 4 bases at V and 14 bases at J, leaving 7 bases unmatched. The CDR3 runs 13 residues. A remark on this clonotype: The antigen is not known.

Hyperthyroidism in these 18- to 65-year-old patients was newly diagnosed, lasting under 2 months. Using RNA transcripts, the TCR beta CDR3 regions were amplified. RT-PCR in the first round used HTBI primers; a second-round multiplex PCR followed. Each CDR3 protein gets one entry after TCRdb re-called the multiplex PCR reads with MiXCR. The data hold around 1,200,000 distinct CDR3 sequences, with 35% to 40% observed a single time. The source is an adult man with Graves' hyperthyroidism. This sequence joins TRBV15 and TRBJ1-6; 8 bases align to TRBD1. Material for sequencing was peripheral blood or thyroid tissue (not recorded which). The CDR3 DNA sequence: TGTGCCACCAGCACAGGACAGGGAGCGACCCTCCACTTT. Translating gives CATSTGQGATLHF.